The 31 T cell receptor beta chains presented below share a single source sample, sequenced in a study of blood T cell repertoires in COVID-19. Profiled with immunoSEQ multiplex PCR; TCRdb holds only in-frame clones, not every one. The sample holds 150,000 to 200,000 clones; approximately 80% are singletons and the top ten take roughly 13%. Specimen: peripheral blood. Every receptor here comes from a woman older than 75 with acute or convalescent COVID-19.

This rearrangement joins TRBV5-1 to TRBJ2-6, with D possibly being TRBD1 (5 bases). Germline V gene data show CDR1 as SGHRS and CDR2 as YFSETQ. V was cut by 1 base and J by 1 base, with 12 bases left in between. CDR3 length: 17 amino acids. The CDR3 DNA reads as TGCGCCAGCAGCTTGCGGGTCGGACAATCTGGGGCCAACGTCCTGACTTTC. It translates to CASSLRVGQSGANVLTF.

This chain connects TRBV5-1 to TRBJ1-2; perhaps TRBD1 as D (5 bases). The CDR3 totals 13 residues. V was clipped by 1 base and J by 8 bases, with 12 bases between them. Germline CDR1 is SGHRS and CDR2 is YFSETQ. The CDR3 nucleotides are TGCGCCAGCAGCTTGCCTAGGGGTATCGGCTACACCTTC. This codes for CASSLPRGIGYTF.

This clone was observed a handful of times. The genes are TRBV2 and TRBJ1-6; 10 nucleotides line up with TRBD1. The J segment lost 6 bases and the V segment lost 6 bases, leaving 5 bases of the junction unmatched. Germline CDR1 SNHLY, CDR2 FYNNEI. The CDR3 totals 15 residues. Here the CDR3 reads CASRDRGRGNSPLHF. CDR3 bases: TGTGCCAGCAGAGACAGGGGGCGCGGTAATTCACCCCTCCACTTT.

The V call is TRBV6-1, the J call TRBJ1-3, with a possible D match to TRBD1 (6 bases). The CDR3 is 17 residues long. Germline assignment: CDR1 MNHNS and CDR2 SASEGT. The ends were cut back, 3 bases at V and 0 bases at J, with 15 bases in the middle. As DNA, the CDR3 is TGTGCCAGCAGTGAGGGGTGGGGACAAATCTCTGGAAACACCATATATTTT. Translation: CASSEGWGQISGNTIYF.

This chain connects TRBV24-1 to TRBJ2-1; 10 bases map to TRBD1. Germline trimming cut 5 bases from V and 7 bases from J; bases unmatched to any gene: 13. The CDR3 extends over 17 amino acids. The germline V gene encodes CDR1 KGHDR and CDR2 SFDVKD. The CDR3 nucleotides are TGTGCCACCAGTGGTGCCTCCGGGACAGGGGCGGATAATGAGCAGTTCTTC. Protein sequence: CATSGASGTGADNEQFF.

CDR3 nucleotides: TGTGCCAGCAGAAGACAGGGCCTCTCCTACGAGCAGTACTTC. Protein sequence: CASRRQGLSYEQYF. The chain links TRBV7-2 to TRBJ2-7, with 7 bases lining up with TRBD1. Trimming cost V 6 bases and J 0 bases; bases outside gene matches: 5. The length of the CDR3 is 14 residues. Germline V lookup: CDR1 SGHTA, CDR2 FQGNSA.

CDR3 residues: CASSLQEAYGYTF. The CDR3, as DNA: TGTGCCAGCAGCTTACAGGAGGCCTATGGCTACACCTTC. The rearrangement uses TRBV12-3 or TRBV12-4 and TRBJ1-2, with D tentatively TRBD1 (5 bases). This CDR3 contains 13 residues. Trimming stripped 6 bases from V and 4 bases from J, with 12 bases between.

In DNA form, the CDR3 reads TGTGCCAGCAGCCACCGGTCACTTAATGAAAAACTGTTTTTT. This translates into CASSHRSLNEKLFF. This chain links TRBV3-1 (or the pseudogene TRBV3-2) with TRBJ1-4; D is undetermined. Per the germline V gene, CDR1 is LGHDT and CDR2 is YNNKEL (reference sequence). This CDR3 has 14 residues. V shed 3 bases and J shed 4 bases, with 9 bases lying between them.

The CDR3 protein is CASSPEGELFF. CDR3 nucleotides: TGTGCCAGCTCACCGGAGGGGGAGCTGTTTTTT. V usage is TRBV18 and J usage is TRBJ2-2; no firm D call. The V gene lost 3 bases and the J gene lost 8 bases, with 4 bases spanning the gap. The CDR3 is 11 residues long. Germline loops: CDR1 KGHSH, CDR2 LQKENI.

The V and J genes are TRBV18 and TRBJ1-3; 9 nucleotides line up with TRBD1. Per the germline V gene, CDR1 is KGHSH and CDR2 is LQKENI. The V and J ends lost 3 bases and 7 bases, in that order; junction bases with no gene match: 7. The CDR3 has 15 residues. CDR3 amino acids: CASSPSGQGPNTIYF. CDR3 DNA: TGTGCCAGCTCACCTTCGGGACAGGGCCCTAACACCATATATTTT.

In its sample, this clone was seen many times. V gene TRBV19 combines with J gene TRBJ2-5; the D is unclear. V gave up 6 bases and J gave up 5 bases, with 13 bases separating them. CDR1 LNHDA and CDR2 SQIVND come from the germline V gene (reference sequence). CDR3 length: 13 residues. CDR3 region: CASRMGNGETQYF. In nucleotides, the CDR3 is TGTGCCAGTAGGATGGGTAACGGGGAGACCCAGTACTTC.

The rearrangement uses TRBV4-1 and TRBJ2-3; 13 bases align to TRBD2. Unmatched junction bases numbered 10, after V lost 1 base and J lost 6 bases. Germline V gives CDR1 MGHRA, CDR2 YSYEKL. The length of the CDR3 is 18 residues. Here the CDR3 DNA reads TGCGCCAGCAGCCAAGCAAGGGTGACTAGCGGGAGGTCGGATACGCAGTATTTT. Protein sequence: CASSQARVTSGRSDTQYF.

The rearrangement joins TRBV5-1 to TRBJ1-1; no definite D call. V was cut by 4 bases and J by 4 bases, with 17 bases left in between. The CDR3 loop spans 15 amino acids. Per the germline V gene, CDR1 is SGHRS and CDR2 is YFSETQ. This chain's CDR3 is CASSRYLAEGTEAFF. CDR3 coding DNA: TGCGCCAGCAGCCGCTATCTGGCCGAGGGCACTGAAGCTTTCTTT.

This chain uses TRBV7-2 with TRBJ1-2; D is possibly TRBD1 (5 bases). Trimming removed 4 bases from V and 7 bases from J, with 16 bases in between. This CDR3 region has 14 residues. Germline V gene lookup returns CDR1 SGHTA and CDR2 FQGNSA. The CDR3 loop reads CASSSSRRGAGYTF. The CDR3 DNA reads as TGTGCCAGCAGCTCCTCGCGGAGGGGAGCTGGCTACACCTTC.

This chain joins TRBV19 and TRBJ1-5; weak D call: TRBD1 (6 bases). The CDR3 has 15 amino acids. Trimming left V 7 bases short and J 0 bases short, with 13 bases between. In germline, CDR1 is LNHDA, CDR2 SQIVND (reference sequence). The CDR3 nucleotides are TGTGCCAGTACCCAACAGGGCAATAGCAATCAGCCCCAGCATTTT. Amino acid sequence: CASTQQGNSNQPQHF. Full variable domain (missing parts from reference TRBV19 and TRBJ1-5): DGGITQSPKYLFRKEGQNVTLSCEQNLNHDAMYWYRQDPGQGLRLIYYSQIVNDFQKGDIAEGYSVSREKKESFPLTVTSAQKNPTAFYLCASTQQGNSNQPQHFGDGTRLSIL.

The chain carries TRBV5-5 and TRBJ2-1, with no clear D. CDR3 length equals 15 residues. Germline CDR1 is SGHKS and CDR2 is YYEKEE (reference sequence). The V gene lost 2 bases and the J gene lost 0 bases, with 9 bases spanning the gap. CDR3 residues: CASSFVLSSYNEQFF. The CDR3, as DNA: TGTGCCAGCAGCTTTGTCCTAAGCTCCTACAATGAGCAGTTCTTC.

This clone was picked up many times. The CDR3 here is CASSLGRGMIQETQYF. The DNA of the CDR3 is TGTGCCAGCAGCTTAGGGCGGGGAATGATTCAAGAGACCCAGTACTTC. The chain joins TRBV7-9 to TRBJ2-5, with D perhaps matching TRBD2 (6 bases). Germline CDR1 SEHNR, CDR2 FQNEAQ (reference sequence). V was shortened by 1 base and J by 2 bases, with 14 bases between the two germline ends. The length of the CDR3 is 16 residues.

This clone was recorded a few times. The chain recombines TRBV11-2 with TRBJ2-3; D remains unclear. With 5 bases removed from V and 2 bases from J, the gap between germline ends came to 5 bases. The CDR3 sequence is 12 residues long. Looked up from germline, CDR1 is SGHAT and CDR2 is FQNNGV. The DNA of the CDR3 is TGTGCCAGCAGCCGTAACACAGATACGCAGTATTTT. This gives the protein CASSRNTDTQYF.

This chain uses TRBV5-1 with TRBJ1-2; 7 bases are a match to TRBD1. J was trimmed by 5 bases and V by 4 bases; bases with no gene match: 5. Germline V gene data show CDR1 as SGHRS and CDR2 as YFSETQ. This CDR3 has 13 amino acids. CDR3 amino acids: CASSRTGDYGYTF. The CDR3 coding sequence is TGCGCCAGCAGCCGAACAGGGGATTATGGCTACACCTTC.

The rearrangement joins TRBV25-1 to TRBJ2-2, with 7 nucleotides matching TRBD1. J lost 2 bases, V lost 1 base, and 4 bases had no gene match. Germline CDR1 MGHDK, CDR2 SYGVNS. The CDR3 is 16 residues long. The CDR3 DNA is TGTGCCAGCAGTGAATTGACAGGGCCTAACACCGGGGAGCTGTTTTTT. It yields the protein CASSELTGPNTGELFF. The variable domain in full, with the rest retrieved from reference TRBV25-1 and TRBJ2-2, is EADIYQTPRYLVIGTGKKITLECSQTMGHDKMYWYQQDPGMELHLIHYSYGVNSTEKGDLSSESTVSRIRTEHFPLTLESARPSHTSQYLCASSELTGPNTGELFFGEGSRLTVL.

This chain connects TRBV19 to TRBJ1-2; no clear D. The CDR3 is 11 residues long. V was shortened by 6 bases and J by 2 bases, with 4 bases between the two germline ends. CDR1 and CDR2 from the germline V gene are LNHDA and SQIVND (reference sequence). CDR3 sequence reads: CASRRNYGYTF. CDR3 DNA sequence: TGTGCCAGTAGGAGAAACTATGGCTACACCTTC.

The rearrangement uses TRBV19 and TRBJ1-4, with D uncertain. CDR3 size: 11 residues. The V and J ends lost 2 bases and 10 bases respectively, with 5 bases between them. CDR1 is LNHDA and CDR2 is SQIVND in the germline V gene (reference sequence). The CDR3 region has the DNA TGTGCCAGTAGTATACCGGGAAAACTGTTTTTT. Its translation: CASSIPGKLFF.

This chain connects TRBV14 to TRBJ2-5; 14 nucleotides align to TRBD2. The CDR3 runs 18 residues. CDR1 is SGHDN, CDR2 FVKESK, per germline. V was pared by 4 bases and J by 0 bases, with 7 bases of the junction left unmatched. As DNA, the CDR3 is TGTGCCAGCAGCCCCCGACTAGCGGGAGGGGGGTACCAAGAGACCCAGTACTTC. This translates into CASSPRLAGGGYQETQYF. The full variable domain, completed using reference TRBV14 and TRBJ2-5, is EAGVTQFPSHSVIEKGQTVTLRCDPISGHDNLYWYRRVMGKEIKFLLHFVKESKQDESGMPNNRFLAERTGGTYSTLKVQPAELEDSGVYFCASSPRLAGGGYQETQYFGPGTRLLVL.

CDR3 protein: CASKRREPRGEKLFF. As DNA, the CDR3 is TGTGCCAGCAAACGTAGGGAGCCGCGGGGAGAAAAACTGTTTTTT. The chain joins TRBV2 to TRBJ1-4, with D hard to call. V was cut by 7 bases and J by 8 bases, with 20 bases left in between. The length of the CDR3 is 15 residues. The V gene's germline CDR1 is SNHLY and CDR2 FYNNEI.

Comment on this clone: Being one base from a much bigger clone, this may be a read error. This specimen includes other DNA sequences encoding the same CDR3. The rearrangement links TRBV19 to TRBJ1-5, with no clear D. CDR1 and CDR2 (germline): LNHDA, SQIVND (reference sequence). The CDR3 consists of 15 residues. Here the CDR3 reads CASSAAGSSNQPQHF. CDR3 nucleotide sequence: TGCGCCAGTAGTGCGGCGGGGTCCAGCAATCAGCCCCAGCATTTT. Variable domain in full (rest from reference TRBV19 and TRBJ1-5): DGGITQSPKYLFRKEGQNVTLSCEQNLNHDAMYWYRQDPGQGLRLIYYSQIVNDFQKGDIAEGYSVSREKKESFPLTVTSAQKNPTAFYLCASSAAGSSNQPQHFGDGTRLSIL.

The chain uses TRBV5-4 and TRBJ2-5; TRBD2 matches 7 bases. The CDR3 covers 14 residues. Germline CDR1 is SGHNT and CDR2 is YYREEE (reference sequence). The junction had 7 bases not matched to a gene; V was cut back by 4 bases and J by 4 bases. CDR3 loop: CASSPGGSPETQYF. CDR3 bases: TGTGCCAGCAGCCCGGGGGGAAGTCCAGAGACCCAGTACTTC.

This clone was recorded a few times. The CDR3 loop is CASSEGVGLQTPLHF. Here the CDR3 DNA reads TGTGCCAGCAGTGAAGGGGTAGGGCTTCAGACACCCCTCCACTTT. The rearrangement joins TRBV6-4 to TRBJ1-6, with TRBD1 as a possible D gene (5 bases). V was pared by 3 bases and J by 11 bases, with 17 bases between. From germline, CDR1 is MRHNA and CDR2 SNTAGT. The CDR3 covers 15 residues.

This chain links TRBV30 with TRBJ2-7, with TRBD2 as a possible D gene (5 bases). Trimming removed 3 bases at V and 5 bases at J, with 17 bases between. The length of the CDR3 is 14 residues. Looked up from germline, CDR1 is GTSNPN and CDR2 is SVGIG (reference sequence). CDR3 nucleotides: TGTGCCTGGAGGGCAAGCGGAGCACTACACGAGCAGTACTTC. Residues: CAWRASGALHEQYF.

This CDR3 reads CASSYSSDNTYEQYF. For the CDR3, the DNA is TGTGCCAGCAGTTACTCGAGTGACAATACCTACGAGCAGTACTTC. The chain recombines TRBV6-2 or TRBV6-3 with TRBJ2-7; D is ambiguous. This CDR3 is built from 15 residues. V gave up 0 bases and J gave up 2 bases, with 11 bases separating them. Germline V gene sequence: CDR1 MNHEY, CDR2 SVGEGT.

This rearrangement joins TRBV6-6 to TRBJ2-1, with 8 nucleotides matching TRBD2. The CDR3 totals 14 residues. Trimming at V came to 5 bases and at J to 8 bases, leaving 8 bases not matched to a gene. Germline CDR1 MNHNY, CDR2 SVGAGI (reference sequence). The CDR3 region has the DNA TGTGCCAGCAGTCCCTCGGGGGGGAGGTATGAGCAGTTCTTC. This gives the protein CASSPSGGRYEQFF.

The chain couples TRBV3-1 (or the pseudogene TRBV3-2) to TRBJ2-1; TRBD1 aligns across 7 bases. The V and J ends lost 0 bases and 7 bases, in that order; junction bases with no gene match: 0. Looked up from germline, CDR1 is LGHDT and CDR2 is YNNKEL (reference sequence). This CDR3 has 13 residues. The CDR3 DNA reads TGTGCCAGCAGCCAAGACAGGGGGAATGAGCAGTTCTTC. Translating gives CASSQDRGNEQFF.